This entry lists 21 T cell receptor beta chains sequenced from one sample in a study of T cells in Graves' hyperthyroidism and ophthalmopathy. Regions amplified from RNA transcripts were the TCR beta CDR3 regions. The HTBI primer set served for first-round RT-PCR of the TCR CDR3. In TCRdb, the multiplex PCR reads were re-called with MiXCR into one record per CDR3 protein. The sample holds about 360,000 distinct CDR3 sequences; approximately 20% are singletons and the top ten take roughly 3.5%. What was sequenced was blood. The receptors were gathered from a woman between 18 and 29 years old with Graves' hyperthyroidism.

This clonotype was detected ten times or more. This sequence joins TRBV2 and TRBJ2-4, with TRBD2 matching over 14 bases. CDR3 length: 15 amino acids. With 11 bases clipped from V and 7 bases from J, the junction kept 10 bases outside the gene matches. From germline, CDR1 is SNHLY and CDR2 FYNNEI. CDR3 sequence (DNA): TGTGCCGGGAAGACTAGCGGGGGGGCCGGGAACATTCAGTACTTC. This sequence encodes CAGKTSGGAGNIQYF.

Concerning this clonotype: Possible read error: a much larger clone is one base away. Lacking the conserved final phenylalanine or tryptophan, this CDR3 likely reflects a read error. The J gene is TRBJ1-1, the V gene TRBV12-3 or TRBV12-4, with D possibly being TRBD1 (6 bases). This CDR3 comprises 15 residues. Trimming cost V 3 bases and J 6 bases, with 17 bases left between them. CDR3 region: CASSLGAEGTSEAFS. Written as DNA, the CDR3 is TGTGCCAGCAGTTTGGGGGCAGAGGGGACCTCTGAAGCTTTCTCT.

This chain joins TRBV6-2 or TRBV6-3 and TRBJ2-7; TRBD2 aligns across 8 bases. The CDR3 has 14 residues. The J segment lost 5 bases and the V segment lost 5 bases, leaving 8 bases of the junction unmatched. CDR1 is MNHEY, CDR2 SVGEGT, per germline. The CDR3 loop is CASSPWSGSNEQYF. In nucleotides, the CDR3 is TGTGCCAGCAGTCCGTGGAGCGGGAGTAACGAGCAGTACTTC.

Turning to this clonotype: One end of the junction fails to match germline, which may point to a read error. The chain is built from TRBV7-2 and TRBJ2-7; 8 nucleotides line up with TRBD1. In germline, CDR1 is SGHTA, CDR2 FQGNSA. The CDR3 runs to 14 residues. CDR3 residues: CAISPTGGRNEQYF. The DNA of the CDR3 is TGTGCCATCAGCCCTACAGGGGGAAGGAACGAGCAGTACTTC.

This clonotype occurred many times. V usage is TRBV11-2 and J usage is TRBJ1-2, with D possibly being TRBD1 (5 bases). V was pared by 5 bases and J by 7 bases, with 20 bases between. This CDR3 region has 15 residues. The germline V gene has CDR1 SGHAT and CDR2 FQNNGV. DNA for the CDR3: TGTGCCAGCAGCCGCCTTTTGGGACCTAGGGCTGGCTACACCTTC. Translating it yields CASSRLLGPRAGYTF.

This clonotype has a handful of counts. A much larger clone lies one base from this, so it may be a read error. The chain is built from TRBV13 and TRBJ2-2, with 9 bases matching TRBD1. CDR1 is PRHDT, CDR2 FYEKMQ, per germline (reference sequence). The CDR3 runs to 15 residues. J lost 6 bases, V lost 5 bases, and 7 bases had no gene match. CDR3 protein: CASSAGTGWAGELFF. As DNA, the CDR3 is TGTGCCAGCAGCGCCGGGACAGGGTGGGCCGGGGAGCTGTTTTTT.

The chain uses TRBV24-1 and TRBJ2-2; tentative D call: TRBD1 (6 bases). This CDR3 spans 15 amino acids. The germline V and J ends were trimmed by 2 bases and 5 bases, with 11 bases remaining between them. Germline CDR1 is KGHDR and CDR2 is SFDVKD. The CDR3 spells CATSDSYRVTGELFF. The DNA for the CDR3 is TGTGCCACCAGTGATTCCTACAGGGTGACCGGGGAGCTGTTTTTT.

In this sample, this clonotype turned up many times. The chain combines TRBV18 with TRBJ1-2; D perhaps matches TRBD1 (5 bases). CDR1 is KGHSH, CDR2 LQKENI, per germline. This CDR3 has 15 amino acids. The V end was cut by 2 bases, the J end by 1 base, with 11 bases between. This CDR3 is CASSPWGSHNYGYTF. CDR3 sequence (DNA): TGTGCCAGCTCACCATGGGGGTCTCATAACTATGGCTACACCTTC.

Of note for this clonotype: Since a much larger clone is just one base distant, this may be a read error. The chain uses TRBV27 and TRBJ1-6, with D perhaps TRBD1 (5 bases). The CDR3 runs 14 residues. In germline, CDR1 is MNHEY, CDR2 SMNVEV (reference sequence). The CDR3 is CASSLSSRVSPLRF. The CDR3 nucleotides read TGTGCCAGCAGTTTATCGTCCAGGGTTTCACCCCTCCGCTTT.

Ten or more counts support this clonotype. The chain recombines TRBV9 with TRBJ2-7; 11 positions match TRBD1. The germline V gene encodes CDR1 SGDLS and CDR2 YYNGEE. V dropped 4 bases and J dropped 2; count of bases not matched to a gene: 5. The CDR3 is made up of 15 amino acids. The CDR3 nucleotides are TGTGCCAGCAGCACGGGACAGGGGGGGACCTACGAGCAGTACTTC. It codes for CASSTGQGGTYEQYF.

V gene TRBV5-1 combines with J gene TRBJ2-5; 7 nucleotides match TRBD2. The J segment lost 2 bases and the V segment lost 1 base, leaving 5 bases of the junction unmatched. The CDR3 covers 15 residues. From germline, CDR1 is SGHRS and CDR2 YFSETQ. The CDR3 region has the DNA TGCGCCAGCAGCTTGATGGGGGGGAAACAAGAGACCCAGTACTTC. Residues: CASSLMGGKQETQYF.

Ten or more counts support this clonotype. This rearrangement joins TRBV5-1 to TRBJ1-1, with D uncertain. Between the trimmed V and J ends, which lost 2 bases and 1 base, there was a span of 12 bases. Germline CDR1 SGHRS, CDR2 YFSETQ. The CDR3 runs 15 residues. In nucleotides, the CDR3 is TGCGCCAGCAGCTTCGGCCGTTTTGGGAACACTGAAGCTTTCTTT. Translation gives CASSFGRFGNTEAFF.

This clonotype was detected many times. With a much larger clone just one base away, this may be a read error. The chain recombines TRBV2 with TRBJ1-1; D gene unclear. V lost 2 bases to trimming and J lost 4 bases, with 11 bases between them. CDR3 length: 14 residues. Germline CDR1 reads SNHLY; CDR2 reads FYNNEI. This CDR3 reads CASSERRWTTEAFF. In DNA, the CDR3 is TGTGCCAGCAGTGAACGCCGGTGGACCACTGAAGCTTTCTTT.

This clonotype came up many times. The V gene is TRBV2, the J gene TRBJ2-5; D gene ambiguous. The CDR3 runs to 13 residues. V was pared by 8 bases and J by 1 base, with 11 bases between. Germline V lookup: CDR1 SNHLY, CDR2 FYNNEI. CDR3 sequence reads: CASCRTTQETQYF. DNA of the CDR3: TGTGCCAGCTGCAGGACCACCCAAGAGACCCAGTACTTC.

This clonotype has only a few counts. CDR3 sequence reads: CSARDAVAGVTGELFF. In DNA form, the CDR3 reads TGCAGTGCTAGAGATGCGGTAGCGGGGGTCACCGGGGAGCTGTTTTTT. The chain has TRBV20-1 and TRBJ2-2; 9 bases align to TRBD2. J was trimmed by 4 bases and V by 0 bases; bases with no gene match: 6. CDR1 DFQATT and CDR2 SNEGSKA come from the germline V gene (reference sequence). The CDR3 runs 16 residues.

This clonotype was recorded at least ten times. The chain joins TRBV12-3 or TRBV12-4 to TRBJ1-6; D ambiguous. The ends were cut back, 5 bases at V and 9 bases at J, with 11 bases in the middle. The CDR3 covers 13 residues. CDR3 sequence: CASSPLVVSPLHF. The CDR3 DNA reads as TGTGCCAGCAGTCCTTTGGTCGTTTCACCCCTCCACTTT.

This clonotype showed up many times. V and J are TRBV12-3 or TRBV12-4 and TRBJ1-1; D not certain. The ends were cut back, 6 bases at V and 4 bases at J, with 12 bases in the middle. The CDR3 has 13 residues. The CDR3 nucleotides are TGTGCCAGCAGGCGGGATTCGGGCACTGAAGCTTTCTTT. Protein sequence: CASRRDSGTEAFF.

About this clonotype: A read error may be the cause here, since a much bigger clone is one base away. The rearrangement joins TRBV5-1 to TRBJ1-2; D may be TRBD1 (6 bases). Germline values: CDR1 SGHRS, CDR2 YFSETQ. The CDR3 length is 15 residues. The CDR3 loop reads CASSLAPGGGYGFTF. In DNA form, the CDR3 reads TGCGCCAGCAGCTTGGCTCCCGGGGGCGGCTATGGCTTCACCTTC.

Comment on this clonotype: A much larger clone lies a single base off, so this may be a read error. The CDR3 is CASSRTSRDVQYF. For the CDR3, the DNA is TGCGCCAGCAGCCGGACTAGCAGGGACGTTCAGTACTTC. The chain combines TRBV5-1 with TRBJ2-4; 8 bases align to TRBD2. Trimming removed 4 bases from V and 11 bases from J; junction bases left unmatched: 8. The CDR3 has 13 residues. Germline-derived CDR1 and CDR2 are SGHRS and YFSETQ.

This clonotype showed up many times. The CDR3 coding sequence is TGCGCCAGCAGCTTTCAGGGTAACCAGCCCCAGCATTTT. It is translated as CASSFQGNQPQHF. The chain is built from TRBV5-1 and TRBJ1-5, with D perhaps TRBD1 (5 bases). The V end lost 2 bases, the J end lost 7 bases, and 10 bases lay between the germline ends. The CDR3 has 13 amino acids. Germline V CDR1 and CDR2: SGHRS, YFSETQ.

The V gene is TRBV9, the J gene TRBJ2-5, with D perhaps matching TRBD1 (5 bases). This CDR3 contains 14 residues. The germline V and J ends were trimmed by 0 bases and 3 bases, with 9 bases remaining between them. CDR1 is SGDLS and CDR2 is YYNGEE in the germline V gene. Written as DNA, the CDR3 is TGTGCCAGCAGCGTAGGTCTAGGGGAAGAGACCCAGTACTTC. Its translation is CASSVGLGEETQYF.